The clone carrying this TCR beta chain was picked up many times. Its antigen is as yet unknown. Between the trimmed V and J ends, which lost 5 bases and 3 bases, there was a span of 11 bases. The CDR3 consists of 12 residues. Germline V CDR1 and CDR2: DFQATT, SNEGSKA (reference sequence). This record belongs to a study of Graves' ophthalmopathy and Graves' hyperthyroidism. About the research overall: Before any treatment was given, at initial diagnosis, peripheral blood was collected.

As the template, RNA transcripts were used to amplify TCR beta CDR3 regions. Second-round multiplex PCR followed a first-round RT-PCR using HTBI primers. TCRdb re-analysed the multiplex PCR reads in MiXCR, keeping a single row per CDR3 protein. The sample holds roughly 410,000 distinct CDR3 sequences, 15% seen once. Findings of the study overall: Progression of ophthalmopathy was predicted by the model with roughly 65% sensitivity and approximately 72% specificity.

The V gene is TRBV20-1, the J gene TRBJ2-7; TRBD1 is a possible D gene (6 bases). Specimen: peripheral blood. This receptor was taken from a woman aged 18-29 years with stable Graves' hyperthyroidism. The CDR3 is CSAPRTDYEQYF. CDR3 bases: TGCAGTGCTCCCCGGACAGACTACGAGCAGTACTTC.